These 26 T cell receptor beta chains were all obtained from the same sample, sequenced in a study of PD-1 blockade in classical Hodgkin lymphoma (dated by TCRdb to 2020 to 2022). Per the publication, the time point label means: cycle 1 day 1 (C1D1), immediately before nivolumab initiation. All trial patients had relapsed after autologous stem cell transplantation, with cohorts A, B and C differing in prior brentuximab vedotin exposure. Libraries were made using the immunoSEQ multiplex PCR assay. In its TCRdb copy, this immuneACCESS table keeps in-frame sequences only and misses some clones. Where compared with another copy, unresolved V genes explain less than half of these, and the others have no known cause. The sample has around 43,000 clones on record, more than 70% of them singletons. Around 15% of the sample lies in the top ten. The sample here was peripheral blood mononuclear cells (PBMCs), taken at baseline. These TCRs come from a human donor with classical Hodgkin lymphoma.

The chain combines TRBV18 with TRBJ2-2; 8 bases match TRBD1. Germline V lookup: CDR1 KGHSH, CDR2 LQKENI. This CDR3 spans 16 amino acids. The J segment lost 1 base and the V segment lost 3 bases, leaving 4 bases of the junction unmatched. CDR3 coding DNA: TGTGCCAGCTCACCGTTGGGGACAGGGAACACCGGGGAGCTGTTTTTT. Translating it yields CASSPLGTGNTGELFF.

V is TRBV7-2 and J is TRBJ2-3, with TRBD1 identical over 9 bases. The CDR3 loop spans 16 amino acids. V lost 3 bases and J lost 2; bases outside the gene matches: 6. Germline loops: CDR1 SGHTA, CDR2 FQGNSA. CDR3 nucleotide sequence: TGTGCCAGCAGCTTCGGGGGACAGGGCTACACAGATACGCAGTATTTT. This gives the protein CASSFGGQGYTDTQYF.

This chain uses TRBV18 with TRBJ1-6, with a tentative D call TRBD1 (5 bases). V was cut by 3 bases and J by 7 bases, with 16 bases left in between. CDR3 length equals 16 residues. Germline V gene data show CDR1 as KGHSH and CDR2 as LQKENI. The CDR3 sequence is CASSPGQPRTNSPLHF. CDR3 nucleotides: TGTGCCAGCTCACCGGGGCAACCCAGGACGAATTCACCCCTCCACTTT.

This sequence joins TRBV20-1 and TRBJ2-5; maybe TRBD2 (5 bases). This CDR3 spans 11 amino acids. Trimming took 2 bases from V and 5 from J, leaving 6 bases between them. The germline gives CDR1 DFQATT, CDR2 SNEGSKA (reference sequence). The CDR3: CSARLAETQYF. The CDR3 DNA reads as TGCAGTGCTAGACTAGCTGAGACCCAGTACTTC.

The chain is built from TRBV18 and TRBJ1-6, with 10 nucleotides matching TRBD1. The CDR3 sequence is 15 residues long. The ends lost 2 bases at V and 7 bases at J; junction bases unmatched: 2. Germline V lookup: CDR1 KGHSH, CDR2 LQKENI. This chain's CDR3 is CASSPRTGGNSPLHF. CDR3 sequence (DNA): TGTGCCAGCTCACCAAGGACAGGGGGAAATTCACCCCTCCACTTT.

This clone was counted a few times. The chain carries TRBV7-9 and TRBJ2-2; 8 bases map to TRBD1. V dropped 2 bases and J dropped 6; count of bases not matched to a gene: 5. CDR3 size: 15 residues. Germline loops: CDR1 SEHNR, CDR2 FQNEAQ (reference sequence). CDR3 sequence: CASSLLTGDAGELFF. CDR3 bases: TGTGCCAGCAGCTTATTGACAGGGGATGCCGGGGAGCTGTTTTTT. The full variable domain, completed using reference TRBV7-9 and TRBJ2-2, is DTGVSQNPRHKITKRGQNVTFRCDPISEHNRLYWYRQTLGQGPEFLTYFQNEAQLEKSRLLSDRFSAERPKGSFSTLEIQRTEQGDSAMYLCASSLLTGDAGELFFGEGSRLTVL.

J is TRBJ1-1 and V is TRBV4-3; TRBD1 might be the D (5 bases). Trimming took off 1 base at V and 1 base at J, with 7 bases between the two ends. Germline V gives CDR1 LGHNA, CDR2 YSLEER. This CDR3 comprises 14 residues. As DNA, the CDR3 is TGCGCCAGCAGCCAAGTGGGGGGGAACACTGAAGCTTTCTTT. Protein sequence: CASSQVGGNTEAFF.

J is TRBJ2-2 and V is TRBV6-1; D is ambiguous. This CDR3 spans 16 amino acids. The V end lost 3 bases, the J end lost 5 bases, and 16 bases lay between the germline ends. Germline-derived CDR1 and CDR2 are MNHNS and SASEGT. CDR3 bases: TGTGCCAGCAGTGAGTCAGTCGGTAGACCGACCGGGGAGCTGTTTTTT. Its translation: CASSESVGRPTGELFF.

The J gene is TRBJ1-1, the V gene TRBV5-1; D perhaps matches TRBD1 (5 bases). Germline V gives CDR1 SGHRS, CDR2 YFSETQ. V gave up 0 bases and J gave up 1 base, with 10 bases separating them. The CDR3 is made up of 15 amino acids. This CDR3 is CASSLEGLRNTEAFF. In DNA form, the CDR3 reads TGCGCCAGCAGCTTGGAGGGGCTCCGGAACACTGAAGCTTTCTTT.

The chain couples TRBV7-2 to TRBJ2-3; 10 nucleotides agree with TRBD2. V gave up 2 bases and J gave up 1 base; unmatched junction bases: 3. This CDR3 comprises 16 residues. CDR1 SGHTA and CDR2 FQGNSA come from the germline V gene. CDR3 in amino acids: CASSLMLAGGTDTQYF. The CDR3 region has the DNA TGTGCCAGCAGCTTAATGCTAGCGGGGGGCACAGATACGCAGTATTTT.

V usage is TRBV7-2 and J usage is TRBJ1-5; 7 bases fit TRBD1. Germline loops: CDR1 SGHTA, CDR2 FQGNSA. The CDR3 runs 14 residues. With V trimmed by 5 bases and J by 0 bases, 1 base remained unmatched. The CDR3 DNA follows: TGTGCCAGCAGCGGGACAGATAGCAATCAGCCCCAGCATTTT. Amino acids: CASSGTDSNQPQHF.

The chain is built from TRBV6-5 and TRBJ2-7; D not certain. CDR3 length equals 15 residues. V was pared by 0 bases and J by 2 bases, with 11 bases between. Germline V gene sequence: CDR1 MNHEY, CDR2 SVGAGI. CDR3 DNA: TGTGCCAGCAGTTACTCGATTCATGTGACCTACGAGCAGTACTTC. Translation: CASSYSIHVTYEQYF.

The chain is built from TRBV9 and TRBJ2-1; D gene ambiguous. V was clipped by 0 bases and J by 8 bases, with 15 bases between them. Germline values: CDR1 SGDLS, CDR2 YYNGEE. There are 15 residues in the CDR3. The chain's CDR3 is CASSVAVATRDEQFF. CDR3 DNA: TGTGCCAGCAGCGTAGCTGTAGCTACACGGGATGAGCAGTTCTTC.

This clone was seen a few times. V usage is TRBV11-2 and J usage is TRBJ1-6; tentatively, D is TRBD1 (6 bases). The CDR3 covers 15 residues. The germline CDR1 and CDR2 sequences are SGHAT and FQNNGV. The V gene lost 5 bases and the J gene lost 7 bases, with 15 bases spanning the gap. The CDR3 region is CASSLEDRRNSPLHF. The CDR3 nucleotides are TGTGCCAGCAGCCTCGAAGACAGGAGGAATTCACCCCTCCACTTT. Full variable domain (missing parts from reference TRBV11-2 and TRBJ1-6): EAGVAQSPRYKIIEKRQSVAFWCNPISGHATLYWYQQILGQGPKLLIQFQNNGVVDDSQLPKDRFSAERLKGVDSTLKIQPAKLEDSAVYLCASSLEDRRNSPLHFGNGTRLTVT.

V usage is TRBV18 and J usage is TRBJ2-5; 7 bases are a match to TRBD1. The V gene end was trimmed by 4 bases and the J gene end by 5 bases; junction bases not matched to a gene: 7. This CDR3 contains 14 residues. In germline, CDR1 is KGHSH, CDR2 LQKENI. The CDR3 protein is CASSLAGGMETQYF. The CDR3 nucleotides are TGTGCCAGCTCACTCGCAGGGGGAATGGAGACCCAGTACTTC. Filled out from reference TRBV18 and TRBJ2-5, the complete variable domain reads NAGVMQNPRHLVRRRGQEARLRCSPMKGHSHVYWYRQLPEEGLKFMVYLQKENIIDESGMPKERFSAEFPKEGPSILRIQQVVRGDSAAYFCASSLAGGMETQYFGPGTRLLVL.

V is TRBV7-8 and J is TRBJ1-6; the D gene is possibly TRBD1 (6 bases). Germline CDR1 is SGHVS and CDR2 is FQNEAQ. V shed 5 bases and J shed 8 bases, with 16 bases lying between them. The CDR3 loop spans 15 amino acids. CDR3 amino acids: CASSPYGGVDSPLHF. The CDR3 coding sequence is TGTGCCAGCAGCCCATATGGGGGCGTAGATTCACCCCTCCACTTT.

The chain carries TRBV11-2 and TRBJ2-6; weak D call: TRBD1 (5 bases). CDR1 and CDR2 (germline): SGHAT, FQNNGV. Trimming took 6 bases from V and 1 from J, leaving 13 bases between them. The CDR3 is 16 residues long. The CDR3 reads CASSQTPGSGANVLTF. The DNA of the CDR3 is TGTGCCAGCAGTCAAACCCCAGGGTCTGGGGCCAACGTCCTGACTTTC.

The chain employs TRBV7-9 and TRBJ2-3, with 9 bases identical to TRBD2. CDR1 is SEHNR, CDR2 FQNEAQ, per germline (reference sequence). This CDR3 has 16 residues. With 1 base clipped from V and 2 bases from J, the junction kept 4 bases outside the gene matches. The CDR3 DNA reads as TGTGCCAGCAGCTTAGTACCTAGCGGGACCACAGATACGCAGTATTTT. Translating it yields CASSLVPSGTTDTQYF.

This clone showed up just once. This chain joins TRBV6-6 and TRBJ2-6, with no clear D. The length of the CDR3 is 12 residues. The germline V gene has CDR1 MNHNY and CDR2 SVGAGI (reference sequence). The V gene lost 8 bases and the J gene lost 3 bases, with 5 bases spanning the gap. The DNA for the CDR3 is TGTGCCAGCTGCCTTGGGGCCAACGTCCTGACTTTC. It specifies CASCLGANVLTF.

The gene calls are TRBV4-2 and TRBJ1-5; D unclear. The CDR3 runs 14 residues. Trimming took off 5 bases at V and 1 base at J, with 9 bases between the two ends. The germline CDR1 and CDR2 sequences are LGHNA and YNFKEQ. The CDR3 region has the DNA TGTGCCAGCAGCACTCAGGAAAGCAATCAGCCCCAGCATTTT. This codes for CASSTQESNQPQHF.

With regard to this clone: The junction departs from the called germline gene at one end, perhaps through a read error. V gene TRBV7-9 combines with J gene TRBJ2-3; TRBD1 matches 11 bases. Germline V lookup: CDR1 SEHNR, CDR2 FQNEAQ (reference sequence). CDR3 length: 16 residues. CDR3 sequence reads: CATSPPRDRGYDTQYF. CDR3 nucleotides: TGTGCCACCAGCCCTCCTCGGGACAGGGGGTATGATACGCAGTATTTT.

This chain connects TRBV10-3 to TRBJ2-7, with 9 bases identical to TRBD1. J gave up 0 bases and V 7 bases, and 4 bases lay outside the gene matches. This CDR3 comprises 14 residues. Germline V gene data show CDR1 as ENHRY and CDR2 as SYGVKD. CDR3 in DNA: TGTGCCATCACTCCGGGACAGGGCTCCTACGAGCAGTACTTC. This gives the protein CAITPGQGSYEQYF.

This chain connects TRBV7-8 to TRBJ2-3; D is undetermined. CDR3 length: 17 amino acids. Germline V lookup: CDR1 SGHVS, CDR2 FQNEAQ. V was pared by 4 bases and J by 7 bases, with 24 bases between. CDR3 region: CASSSGRAGRQLHTQYF. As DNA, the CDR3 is TGTGCCAGCAGCTCTGGACGGGCTGGTCGACAACTACATACGCAGTATTTT.

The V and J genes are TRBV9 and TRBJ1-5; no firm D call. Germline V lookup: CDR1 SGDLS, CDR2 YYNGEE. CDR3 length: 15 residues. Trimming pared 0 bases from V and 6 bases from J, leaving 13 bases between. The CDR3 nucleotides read TGTGCCAGCAGCGTAGCTTCGGGGTTTGGTCAGCCCCAGCATTTT. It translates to CASSVASGFGQPQHF.

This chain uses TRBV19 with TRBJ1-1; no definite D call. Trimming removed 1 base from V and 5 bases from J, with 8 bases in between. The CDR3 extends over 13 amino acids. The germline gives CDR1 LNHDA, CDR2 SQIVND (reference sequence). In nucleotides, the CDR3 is TGTGCCAGTAGTATAGGTGGAGGTACTGAAGCTTTCTTT. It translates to CASSIGGGTEAFF. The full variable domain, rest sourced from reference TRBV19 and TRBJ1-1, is DGGITQSPKYLFRKEGQNVTLSCEQNLNHDAMYWYRQDPGQGLRLIYYSQIVNDFQKGDIAEGYSVSREKKESFPLTVTSAQKNPTAFYLCASSIGGGTEAFFGQGTRLTVV.

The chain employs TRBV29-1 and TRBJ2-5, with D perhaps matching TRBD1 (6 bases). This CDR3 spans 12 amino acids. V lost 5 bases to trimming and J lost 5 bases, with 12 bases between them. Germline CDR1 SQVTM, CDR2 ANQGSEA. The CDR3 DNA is TGCAGCGTTTTACAGGGCGGGGAGACCCAGTACTTC. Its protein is CSVLQGGETQYF.